A selection of T cell receptor beta chains follows, all from one sample in a study of blood T cell repertoires in COVID-19. The assay was immunoSEQ multiplex PCR, and TCRdb's table has in-frame clones only and misses some. The sample has 150,000 to 200,000 clones, roughly 88% seen once. The specimen was peripheral blood. The receptors come from a woman aged 80 or older with active or convalescent COVID-19. The CDR3 runs from the conserved cysteine through the conserved F or W. D genes are given only for firm matches. Part of the rows lack a size; the others show once, few, many or a class for expanded clones.

V: TRBV7-8; D: TRBD2; size: few; J: TRBJ2-7; CDR3: CASSSYRTSGGHYEQYF; DNA: TGTGCCAGCAGCTCGTACCGGACTAGCGGGGGCCACTACGAGCAGTACTTC
V: TRBV14; D: TRBD1; size: .; J: TRBJ1-1; CDR3: CASSQDSPGTGAEAFF; DNA: TGTGCCAGCAGCCAAGATTCCCCGGGGACAGGGGCCGAAGCTTTCTTT
V: TRBV18; D: .; size: .; J: TRBJ1-2; CDR3: CASSPLAGNYGYTF; DNA: TGTGCCAGCTCACCACTGGCGGGGAACTATGGCTACACCTTC
V: TRBV7-2; D: .; size: once; J: TRBJ2-6; CDR3: CASSYSSGANVLTF; DNA: TGTGCCAGCAGCTACAGCTCTGGGGCCAACGTCCTGACTTTC
V: TRBV7-2; D: .; size: .; J: TRBJ2-2; CDR3: CASNLRDSLINGELFF; DNA: TGTGCCAGCAACCTCCGGGATTCTCTTATAAACGGGGAGCTGTTTTTT
V: TRBV12-5; D: TRBD2; size: .; J: TRBJ2-3; CDR3: CASGFARGVADTQYF; DNA: TGTGCTAGTGGTTTCGCGCGGGGGGTGGCAGATACGCAGTATTTT
V: TRBV7-6; D: .; size: .; J: TRBJ1-4; CDR3: CASSFRYEKLFF; DNA: TGTGCCAGCAGCTTTCGTTATGAAAAACTGTTTTTT
V: TRBV6-2/TRBV6-3; D: .; size: once; J: TRBJ1-1; CDR3: CASSPLGGGRGSTEAFF; DNA: TGTGCCAGCAGCCCCCTCGGGGGGGGGCGCGGGAGCACTGAAGCTTTCTTT
V: TRBV5-8; D: TRBD2; size: .; J: TRBJ2-5; CDR3: CASSLGTTSGGQETQYF; DNA: TGTGCCAGCAGCTTGGGGACTACTAGCGGGGGCCAAGAGACCCAGTACTTC
V: TRBV30; D: .; size: .; J: TRBJ1-2; CDR3: CAWTGGQGYGYTF; DNA: TGTGCCTGGACGGGAGGGCAGGGCTATGGCTACACCTTC
V: TRBV10-1; D: TRBD2; size: .; J: TRBJ2-5; CDR3: CASSEQGWEGAQYF; DNA: TGCGCCAGCAGTGAGCAGGGCTGGGAGGGAGCCCAGTACTTC
V: TRBV7-2; D: .; size: .; J: TRBJ2-7; CDR3: CASSLGPEQVGIEQYF; DNA: TGTGCCAGCAGCTTAGGCCCAGAACAGGTCGGTATCGAGCAGTACTTC
V: TRBV10-3; D: TRBD1; size: .; J: TRBJ1-4; CDR3: CAISELLGQGNEKLFF; DNA: TGTGCCATCAGTGAGTTACTAGGACAGGGGAATGAAAAACTGTTTTTT
V: TRBV9; D: TRBD1; size: once; J: TRBJ1-1; CDR3: CASSSQGGLTEAFF; DNA: TGTGCCAGCAGCTCCCAAGGGGGCCTGACTGAAGCTTTCTTT
V: TRBV4-3; D: TRBD1; size: .; J: TRBJ1-4; CDR3: CASRDRGNEKLFF; DNA: TGCGCCAGTAGGGACAGGGGCAATGAAAAACTGTTTTTT
V: TRBV6-5; D: TRBD2; size: .; J: TRBJ2-2; CDR3: CASSYSGWTGELFF; DNA: TGTGCCAGCAGTTATAGCGGGTGGACCGGGGAGCTGTTTTTT
V: TRBV25-1; D: TRBD2; size: .; J: TRBJ2-2; CDR3: CASSSGGHTGELFF; DNA: TGTGCCAGCTCAAGCGGGGGACACACCGGGGAGCTGTTTTTT
V: TRBV29-1; D: .; size: .; J: TRBJ1-2; CDR3: CSVEGGRVGYTF; DNA: TGCAGCGTTGAAGGAGGCAGGGTCGGCTACACCTTC
V: TRBV19; D: .; size: .; J: TRBJ1-1; CDR3: CASTLIATDTEAFF; DNA: TGTGCCAGTACCCTGATCGCTACGGACACTGAAGCTTTCTTT
V: TRBV19; D: TRBD1; size: .; J: TRBJ2-5; CDR3: CASSTGGRGTQYF; DNA: TGTGCCAGTAGTACAGGGGGCCGGGGGACCCAGTACTTC
V: TRBV14; D: .; size: .; J: TRBJ2-1; CDR3: CASSPQRNEQFF; DNA: TGTGCCAGCAGCCCCCAGCGAAATGAGCAGTTCTTC
V: TRBV5-1; D: TRBD1; size: .; J: TRBJ2-7; CDR3: CASSQGQGPLHEQYF; DNA: TGCGCCAGCAGCCAGGGACAGGGGCCCCTCCACGAGCAGTACTTC
V: TRBV19; D: TRBD1; size: .; J: TRBJ1-2; CDR3: CASKDRSYGYTF; DNA: TGTGCCAGTAAGGACAGGTCTTATGGCTACACCTTC
V: TRBV9; D: TRBD1; size: .; J: TRBJ2-7; CDR3: CASSIPGTVKREQYF; DNA: TGTGCCAGCAGCATACCCGGGACAGTTAAGAGGGAGCAGTACTTC
V: TRBV29-1; D: .; size: .; J: TRBJ1-1; CDR3: CSVEHRVDLGAEAFF; DNA: TGCAGCGTTGAACACAGGGTGGATTTAGGCGCTGAAGCTTTCTTT
V: TRBV12-3/TRBV12-4; D: .; size: .; J: TRBJ1-1; CDR3: CASSLTANTEAFF; DNA: TGTGCCAGCAGTTTAACAGCGAACACTGAAGCTTTCTTT
V: TRBV9; D: TRBD1; size: .; J: TRBJ1-5; CDR3: CASSPRQGGQPQHF; DNA: TGTGCCAGCAGCCCCCGACAGGGGGGTCAGCCCCAGCATTTT
V: TRBV6-5; D: .; size: .; J: TRBJ1-2; CDR3: CATVLFGAVNYGYTF; DNA: TGTGCCACCGTGCTCTTCGGCGCGGTTAACTATGGCTACACCTTC
V: TRBV2; D: .; size: .; J: TRBJ1-1; CDR3: CASSERSMNTEAFF; DNA: TGTGCCAGCAGTGAGAGGAGCATGAACACTGAAGCTTTCTTT
V: TRBV10-3; D: .; size: .; J: TRBJ2-1; CDR3: CAISAGETNSNEQFF; DNA: TGTGCCATCAGTGCAGGGGAAACCAATTCCAATGAGCAGTTCTTC
V: TRBV6-1; D: .; size: .; J: TRBJ1-4; CDR3: CASSDGGNNEKLFF; DNA: TGTGCCAGCAGTGACGGGGGAAACAATGAAAAACTGTTTTTT
V: TRBV9; D: .; size: .; J: TRBJ1-3; CDR3: CASSVDGSGNTIYF; DNA: TGTGCCAGCAGCGTAGACGGCTCTGGAAACACCATATATTTT
V: TRBV4-3; D: TRBD1; size: .; J: TRBJ1-2; CDR3: CASSQETPGQGGYTF; DNA: TGCGCCAGCAGCCAAGAAACCCCCGGACAGGGCGGCTACACCTTC
V: TRBV5-1; D: TRBD2; size: .; J: TRBJ2-5; CDR3: CASSLAGGANQETQYF; DNA: TGCGCCAGCAGCTTGGCGGGGGGGGCTAACCAAGAGACCCAGTACTTC
V: TRBV4-1; D: .; size: .; J: TRBJ1-5; CDR3: CASSQGGGVESNQPQHF; DNA: TGCGCCAGCAGCCAAGGTGGAGGGGTGGAAAGCAATCAGCCCCAGCATTTT
V: TRBV19; D: .; size: .; J: TRBJ1-5; CDR3: CVSSSLNSNQPQHF; DNA: TGTGTCAGTAGTTCCCTAAATTCTAATCAGCCCCAGCATTTT
V: TRBV5-6; D: TRBD1; size: .; J: TRBJ2-7; CDR3: CASSLRDREAYEQYF; DNA: TGTGCCAGCAGCTTACGGGACAGGGAGGCCTACGAGCAGTACTTC
V: TRBV12-3/TRBV12-4; D: .; size: .; J: TRBJ2-3; CDR3: CASTARRTDTQYF; DNA: TGTGCCAGCACGGCGCGGCGCACAGATACGCAGTATTTT